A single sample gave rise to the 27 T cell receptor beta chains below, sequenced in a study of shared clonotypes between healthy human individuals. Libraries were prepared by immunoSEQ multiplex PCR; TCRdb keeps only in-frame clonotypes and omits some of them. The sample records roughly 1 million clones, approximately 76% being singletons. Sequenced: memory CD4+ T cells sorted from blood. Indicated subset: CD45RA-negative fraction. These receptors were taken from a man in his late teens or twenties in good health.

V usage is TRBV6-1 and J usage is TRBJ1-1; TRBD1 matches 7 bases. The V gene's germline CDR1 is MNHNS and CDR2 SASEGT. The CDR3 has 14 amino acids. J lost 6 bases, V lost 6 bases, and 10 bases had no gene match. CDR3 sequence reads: CASREKGQYPEAFF. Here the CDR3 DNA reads TGTGCCAGCAGAGAAAAGGGACAGTACCCTGAAGCTTTCTTT.

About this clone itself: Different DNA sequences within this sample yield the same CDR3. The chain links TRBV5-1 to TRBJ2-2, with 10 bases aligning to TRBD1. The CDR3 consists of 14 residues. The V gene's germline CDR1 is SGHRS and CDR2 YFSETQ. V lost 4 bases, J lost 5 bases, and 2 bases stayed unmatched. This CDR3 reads CASSVGQGTGELFF. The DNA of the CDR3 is TGCGCCAGCAGCGTGGGACAGGGGACCGGGGAGCTGTTTTTT.

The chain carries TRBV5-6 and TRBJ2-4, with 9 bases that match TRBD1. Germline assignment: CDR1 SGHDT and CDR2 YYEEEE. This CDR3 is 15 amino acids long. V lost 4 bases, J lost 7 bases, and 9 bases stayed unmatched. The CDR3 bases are TGTGCCAGCAGCACACTACAGGGGGCTCGGAACATTCAGTACTTC. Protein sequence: CASSTLQGARNIQYF.

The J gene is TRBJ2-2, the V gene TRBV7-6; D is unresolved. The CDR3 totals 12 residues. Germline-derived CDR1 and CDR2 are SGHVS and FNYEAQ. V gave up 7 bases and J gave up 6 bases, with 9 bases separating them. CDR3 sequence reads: CASNFIAGELFF. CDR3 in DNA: TGTGCCAGCAATTTTATTGCCGGGGAGCTGTTTTTT.

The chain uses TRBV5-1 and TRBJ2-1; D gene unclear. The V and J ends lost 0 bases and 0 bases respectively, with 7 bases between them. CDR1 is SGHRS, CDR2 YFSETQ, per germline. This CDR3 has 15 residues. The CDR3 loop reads CASSLDNPSYNEQFF. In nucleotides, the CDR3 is TGCGCCAGCAGCTTGGATAACCCCTCCTACAATGAGCAGTTCTTC.

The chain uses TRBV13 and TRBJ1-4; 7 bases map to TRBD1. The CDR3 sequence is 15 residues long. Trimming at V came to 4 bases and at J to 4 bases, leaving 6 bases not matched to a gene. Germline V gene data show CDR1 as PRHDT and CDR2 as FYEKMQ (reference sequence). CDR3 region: CASSSQGVGNEKLFF. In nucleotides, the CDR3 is TGTGCCAGCAGCTCCCAGGGGGTCGGTAATGAAAAACTGTTTTTT.

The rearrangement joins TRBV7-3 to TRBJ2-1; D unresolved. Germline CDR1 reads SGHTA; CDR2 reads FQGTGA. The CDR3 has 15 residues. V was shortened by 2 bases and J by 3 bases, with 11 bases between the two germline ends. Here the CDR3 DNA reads TGTGCCAGCAGCTTAGGACCAGTGAGCTACAATGAGCAGTTCTTC. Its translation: CASSLGPVSYNEQFF.

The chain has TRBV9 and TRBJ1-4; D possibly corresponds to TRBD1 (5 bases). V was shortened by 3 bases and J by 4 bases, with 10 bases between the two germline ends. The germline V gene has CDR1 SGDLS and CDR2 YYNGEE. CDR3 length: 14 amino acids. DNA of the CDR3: TGTGCCAGCAGCGCCGGGACTAGTAATGAAAAACTGTTTTTT. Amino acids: CASSAGTSNEKLFF.

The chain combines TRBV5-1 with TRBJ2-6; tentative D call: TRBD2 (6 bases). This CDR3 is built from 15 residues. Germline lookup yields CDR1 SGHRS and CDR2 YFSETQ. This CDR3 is CASGGASSGANVLTF. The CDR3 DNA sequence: TGCGCTTCTGGAGGGGCCTCATCTGGGGCCAACGTCCTGACTTTC.

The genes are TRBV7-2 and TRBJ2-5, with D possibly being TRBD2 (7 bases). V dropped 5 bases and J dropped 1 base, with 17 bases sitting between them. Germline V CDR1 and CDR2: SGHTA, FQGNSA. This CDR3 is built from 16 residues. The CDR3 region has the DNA TGTGCCAGCAGCCTTCCGGGGGGCCCGGGCCAAGAGACCCAGTACTTC. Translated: CASSLPGGPGQETQYF.

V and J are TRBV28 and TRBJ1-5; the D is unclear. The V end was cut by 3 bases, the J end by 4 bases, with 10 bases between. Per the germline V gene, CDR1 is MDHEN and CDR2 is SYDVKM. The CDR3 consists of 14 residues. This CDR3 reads CASSFTGVNQPQHF. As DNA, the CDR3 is TGTGCCAGCAGTTTCACTGGAGTTAATCAGCCCCAGCATTTT. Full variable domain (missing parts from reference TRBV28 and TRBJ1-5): DVKVTQSSRYLVKRTGEKVFLECVQDMDHENMFWYRQDPGLGLRLIYFSYDVKMKEKGDIPEGYSVSREKKERFSLILESASTNQTSMYLCASSFTGVNQPQHFGDGTRLSIL.

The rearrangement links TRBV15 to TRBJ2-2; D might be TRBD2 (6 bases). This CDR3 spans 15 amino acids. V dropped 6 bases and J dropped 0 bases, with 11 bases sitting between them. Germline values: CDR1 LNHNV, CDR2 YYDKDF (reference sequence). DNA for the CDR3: TGTGCCACCAGGGAGGGGTCATCGAACACCGGGGAGCTGTTTTTT. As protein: CATREGSSNTGELFF.

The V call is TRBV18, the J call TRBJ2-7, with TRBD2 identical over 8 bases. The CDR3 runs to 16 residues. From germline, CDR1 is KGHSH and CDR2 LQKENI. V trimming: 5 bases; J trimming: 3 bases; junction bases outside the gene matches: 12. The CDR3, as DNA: TGTGCCAGCTCATCTCGGGGGGGCCAGCTCGTCTACGAGCAGTACTTC. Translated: CASSSRGGQLVYEQYF.

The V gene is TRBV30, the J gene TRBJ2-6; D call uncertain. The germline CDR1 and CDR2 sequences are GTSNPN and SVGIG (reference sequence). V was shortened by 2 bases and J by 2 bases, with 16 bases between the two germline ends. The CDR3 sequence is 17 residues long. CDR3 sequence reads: CAWSPTTGRAGANVLTF. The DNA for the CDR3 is TGTGCCTGGAGTCCGACGACCGGCCGTGCTGGGGCCAACGTCCTGACTTTC.

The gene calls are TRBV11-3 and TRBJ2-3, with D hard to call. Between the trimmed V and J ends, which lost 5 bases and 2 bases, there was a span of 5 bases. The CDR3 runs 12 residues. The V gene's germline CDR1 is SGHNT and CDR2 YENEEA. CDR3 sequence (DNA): TGTGCCAGCAGCCGCGACACAGATACGCAGTATTTT. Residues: CASSRDTDTQYF. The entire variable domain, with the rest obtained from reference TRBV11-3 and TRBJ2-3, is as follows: EAGVVQSPRYKIIEKKQPVAFWCNPISGHNTLYWYLQNLGQGPELLIRYENEEAVDDSQLPKDRFSAERLKGVDSTLKIQPAELGDSAVYLCASSRDTDTQYFGPGTRLTVL.

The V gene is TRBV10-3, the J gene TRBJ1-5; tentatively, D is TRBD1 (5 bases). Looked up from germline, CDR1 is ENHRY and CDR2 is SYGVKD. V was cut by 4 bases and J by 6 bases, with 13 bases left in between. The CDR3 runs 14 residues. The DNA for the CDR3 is TGTGCCATCAGTGTAGAAGGGACCAGTCAGCCCCAGCATTTT. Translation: CAISVEGTSQPQHF.

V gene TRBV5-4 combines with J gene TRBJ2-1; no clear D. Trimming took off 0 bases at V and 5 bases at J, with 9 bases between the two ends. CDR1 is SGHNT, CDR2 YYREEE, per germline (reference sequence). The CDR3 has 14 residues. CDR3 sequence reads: CASSLGGINNEQFF. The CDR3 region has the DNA TGTGCCAGCAGCTTGGGTGGGATCAACAATGAGCAGTTCTTC. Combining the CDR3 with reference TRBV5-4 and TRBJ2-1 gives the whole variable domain ETGVTQSPTHLIKTRGQQVTLRCSSQSGHNTVSWYQQALGQGPQFIFQYYREEENGRGNFPPRFSGLQFPNYSSELNVNALELDDSALYLCASSLGGINNEQFFGPGTRLTVL.

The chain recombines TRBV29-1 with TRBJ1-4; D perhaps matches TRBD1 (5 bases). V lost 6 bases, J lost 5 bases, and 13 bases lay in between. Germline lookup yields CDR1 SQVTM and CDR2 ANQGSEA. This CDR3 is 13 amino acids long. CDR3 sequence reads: CSVLWDANEKLFF. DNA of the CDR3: TGCAGCGTCCTATGGGACGCGAATGAAAAACTGTTTTTT.

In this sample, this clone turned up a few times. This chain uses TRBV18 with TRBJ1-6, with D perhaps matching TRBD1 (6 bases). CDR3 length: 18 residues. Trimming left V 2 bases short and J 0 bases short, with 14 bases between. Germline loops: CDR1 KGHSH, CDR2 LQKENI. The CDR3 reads CASSPGLTGSSYNSPLHF. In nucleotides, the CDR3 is TGTGCCAGCTCACCAGGTTTAACAGGGAGCTCCTATAATTCACCCCTCCACTTT. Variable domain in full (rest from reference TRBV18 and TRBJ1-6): NAGVMQNPRHLVRRRGQEARLRCSPMKGHSHVYWYRQLPEEGLKFMVYLQKENIIDESGMPKERFSAEFPKEGPSILRIQQVVRGDSAAYFCASSPGLTGSSYNSPLHFGNGTRLTVT.

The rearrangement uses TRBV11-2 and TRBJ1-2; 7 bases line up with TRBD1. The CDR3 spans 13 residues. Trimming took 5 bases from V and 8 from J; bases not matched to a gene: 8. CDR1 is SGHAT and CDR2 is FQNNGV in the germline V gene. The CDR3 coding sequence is TGTGCCAGCAGCCCAGGGGGACGAGGCGGCTACACCTTC. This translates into CASSPGGRGGYTF.

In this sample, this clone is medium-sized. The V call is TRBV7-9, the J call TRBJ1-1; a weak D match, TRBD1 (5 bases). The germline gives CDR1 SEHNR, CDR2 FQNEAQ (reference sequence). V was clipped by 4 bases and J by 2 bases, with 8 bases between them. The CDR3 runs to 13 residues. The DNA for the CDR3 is TGTGCCAGCAGCTGGGGACTCAACACTGAAGCTTTCTTT. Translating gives CASSWGLNTEAFF.

The CDR3 here is CASSLDNGSADTQYF. The CDR3, as DNA: TGTGCCAGCAGCTTAGATAACGGGAGTGCAGATACGCAGTATTTT. The chain employs TRBV7-2 and TRBJ2-3, with D possibly being TRBD2 (6 bases). V was trimmed by 1 base and J by 4 bases, leaving 12 bases between them. Germline-derived CDR1 and CDR2 are SGHTA and FQGNSA. The CDR3 has 15 residues.

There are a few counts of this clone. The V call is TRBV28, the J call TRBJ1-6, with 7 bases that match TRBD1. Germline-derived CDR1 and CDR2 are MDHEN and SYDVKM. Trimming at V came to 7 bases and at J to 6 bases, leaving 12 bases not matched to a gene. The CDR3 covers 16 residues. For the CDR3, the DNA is TGTGCCAGCACGCGACAGGGTATTTCGGGTAATTCACCCCTCCACTTT. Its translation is CASTRQGISGNSPLHF.

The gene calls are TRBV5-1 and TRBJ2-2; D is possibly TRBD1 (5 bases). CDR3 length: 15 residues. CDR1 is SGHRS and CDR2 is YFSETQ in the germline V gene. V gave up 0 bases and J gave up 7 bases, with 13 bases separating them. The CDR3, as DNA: TGCGCCAGCAGCTTGGAACGGGCGGACATCGGGGAGCTGTTTTTT. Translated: CASSLERADIGELFF.

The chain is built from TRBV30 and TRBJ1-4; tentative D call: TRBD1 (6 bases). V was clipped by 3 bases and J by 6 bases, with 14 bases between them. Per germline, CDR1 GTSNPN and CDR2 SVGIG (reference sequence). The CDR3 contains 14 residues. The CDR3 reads CAWRAGVVHEKLFF. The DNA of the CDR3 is TGTGCCTGGAGAGCAGGGGTAGTGCATGAAAAACTGTTTTTT.

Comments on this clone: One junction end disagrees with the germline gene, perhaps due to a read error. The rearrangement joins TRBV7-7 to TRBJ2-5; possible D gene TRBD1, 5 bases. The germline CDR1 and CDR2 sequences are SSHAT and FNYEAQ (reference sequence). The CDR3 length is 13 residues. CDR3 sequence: CASSLGAKETQYF. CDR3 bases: TGTGCTAGCAGCTTAGGGGCAAAAGAGACCCAGTACTTC.

CDR3: CARSFSGELFF. DNA for the CDR3: TGTGCCAGAAGCTTCTCCGGGGAGCTGTTTTTT. This chain uses TRBV5-3 with TRBJ2-2; D is unclear. TRBV5-3 is assigned to the ORF class and has an uncertain function. The CDR3 is 11 amino acids. The germline V and J ends were trimmed by 2 bases and 6 bases, with 2 bases remaining between them.